Listed here is a single T cell receptor (beta chain). The repertoire was sequenced with immunoSEQ multiplex PCR; TCRdb's copy has only in-frame clones and lacks some. The data hold nearly 35,000 clones, with roughly 82% observed a single time. The data were obtained in a study of STAT5B mutations in CD4+ large granular lymphocyte leukemia. Germline loops: CDR1 LNHNV, CDR2 YYDKDF (reference sequence). Trimming pared 1 base from V and 11 bases from J, leaving 17 bases between. This CDR3 has 14 residues. Sample: CD4+ T cells from blood buffy coats. The source is a human donor in good health. The rearrangement links TRBV15 to TRBJ2-5, with D possibly being TRBD2 (6 bases). The CDR3 nucleotides read TGTGCCACCAGCAGAGGCGGAGGGGCCGAAGAGCAGTACTTC. Protein: CATSRGGGAEEQYF.